This is a list of T cell receptor beta chains from one sample in a study of Tregs in tolerant kidney transplant recipients. Sequencing used immunoSEQ multiplex PCR; TCRdb keeps in-frame clones, though not all of them. Here the sample spans about 81,000 clones, roughly nine tenths being singletons. This material consisted of CD4+ T cells from blood (PBMCs), taken 24 months after the transplant. The receptors stem from a human patient who received a combined kidney and bone marrow transplant. Some T cells may be the graft donor's. Each CDR3 is given with its conserved first and last residue. A clone size is listed for some rows: how often the clone was seen (once, few, many), or a class if it is expanded.

cdr3_aa,j_call,v_call,clone_size
CASSLSSSGNTIYF,TRBJ1-3,TRBV7-2,.
CASVGGETQYF,TRBJ2-5,TRBV27,.
CASSQGGRNENEQFF,TRBJ2-1,TRBV14,.
CASSLSTGSNEAFF,TRBJ1-1,TRBV7-3,once
CASSFTAGTSGSSHEQYF,TRBJ2-7,TRBV11-2,once
CASSILWGGGYNEQFF,TRBJ2-1,TRBV28,.
CASSYSRSNYGYTF,TRBJ1-2,TRBV6-5,.
CASSHPRYRGGNQPQHF,TRBJ1-5,TRBV4-1,.
CASSYTLASEQYF,TRBJ2-7,TRBV6-1,.
CASSNTGGGQYF,TRBJ2-4,TRBV7-2,.
CASSLAGAPETQYF,TRBJ2-5,TRBV5-4,once
CASSQLQGDYGYTF,TRBJ1-2,TRBV7-8,.
CASSEAQPGLAGQETQYF,TRBJ2-5,TRBV6-1,.
CSVQGYGYTF,TRBJ1-2,TRBV20-1,.
CSAAGSNYGYTF,TRBJ1-2,TRBV29-1,.
CAISFLDSGRHNEQFF,TRBJ2-1,TRBV10-3,once
CASSFGDRDADEQFF,TRBJ2-1,TRBV5-1,.
CASSYTTGSGANVLTF,TRBJ2-6,TRBV6-6,.
CASSAHRAGGYGYTF,TRBJ1-2,TRBV28,once
CASSPIPGQGWTGELFF,TRBJ2-2,TRBV7-8,.
CASSLGLAGRDTQYF,TRBJ2-3,TRBV6-1,.
CASSYPQVGYGYTF,TRBJ1-2,TRBV6-5,.
CATKRGTYEQYF,TRBJ2-7,TRBV2,.
CASSQERPKWGGSAEAFF,TRBJ1-1,TRBV14,.
CAWSAKDRGPEAFF,TRBJ1-1,TRBV30,.
CASSFKDTQYF,TRBJ2-3,TRBV11-3,.
CASSRKTGSYEQYF,TRBJ2-7,TRBV18,.
CASSFSDRANTGELFF,TRBJ2-2,TRBV5-1,.
CASSLALVTGGYNEQFF,TRBJ2-1,TRBV25-1,.